What follows describes a single T cell receptor beta chain. The entry originates in a study of blood T cell repertoires in COVID-19. Whole-study context: The United States, Italy and Spain were the sources of the acute and convalescent COVID-19 samples. T cells, B-cell-depleted T cells, or PBMCs supplied cDNA or gDNA.

In the original workflow: From reference gene primer amplification, estimates of nucleated cell counts were derived. Assay: immunoSEQ multiplex PCR; the TCRdb copy retains only in-frame clones and omits some. The DNA was the basis for D and trimming; V, J and clone size are from that table. The sample lists roughly 130,000 clones, around 82% seen once, with about an eighth in the top ten. The sequence derives from a woman between 25 and 40 years old who had recovered from COVID-19. The sequenced sample consisted of peripheral blood.

CDR3 bases: TGTGCCAGCAGTCCCCGGTTTGGCTACAATGAGCAGTTCTTC. Protein sequence: CASSPRFGYNEQFF. This chain joins TRBV2 and TRBJ2-1; the D is unclear. The CDR3 runs 14 residues. V dropped 5 bases and J dropped 3 bases, with 11 bases sitting between them. Germline loops: CDR1 SNHLY, CDR2 FYNNEI.